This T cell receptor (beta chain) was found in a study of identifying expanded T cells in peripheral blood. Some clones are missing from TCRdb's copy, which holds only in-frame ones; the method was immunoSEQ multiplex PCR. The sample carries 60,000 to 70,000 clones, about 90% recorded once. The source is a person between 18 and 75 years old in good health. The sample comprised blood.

For the CDR3, the DNA is TGCGCCAGCAGTGACGGCGGAGCTCAAGAGACCCAGTACTTC. Encoded protein: CASSDGGAQETQYF. This rearrangement joins TRBV10-1 to TRBJ2-5; D not certain. V shed 3 bases and J shed 2 bases, with 10 bases lying between them. Germline-derived CDR1 and CDR2 are WNHNN and SYGVQD (reference sequence). The CDR3 sequence is 14 residues long.